This T cell receptor beta chain emerged from a study of monozygotic twins with inflammatory bowel disease. Germline V CDR1 and CDR2: LNHNV, YYDKDF (reference sequence). This CDR3 has 13 amino acids. Eight cDNA synthesis reactions were run for every sample. The template-switching step introduced UMIs that carried a 6-nucleotide sample barcode. TCRdb re-called the 5' RACE reads and shows each CDR3 protein once, DNA omitted. The listing contains fewer than 550,000 distinct CDR3 sequences. Findings and limits, study-wide: Those with IBD had lower TCRbeta diversity (inverse Simpson) than their healthy co-twins did.

Concerning this clonotype itself: The antigen remains unidentified.

The receptor was isolated from a human donor with ulcerative colitis or Crohn's disease, or a healthy co-twin of an affected twin (not recorded which). This chain links TRBV15 with TRBJ2-1; as DNA is missing, the TRBD2 call by TCRdb cannot be tested. Sequencing input: blood. The CDR3 is CATKGPPRNEQFF.